This is a list of T cell receptor beta chains from one sample in a study of T-cell reconstitution after alpha-beta-depleted transplantation in children. TCRdb passed the PCR reads through MiXCR, listing each CDR3 protein once. The sample records hundreds of thousands of distinct CDR3 sequences, roughly 33% being singletons. The specimen comprised PBMCs from the stem cell graft donor, sampled from the stem cell graft. Every receptor here comes from a human donor who donated a stem cell graft to a child with aplastic anemia. Each CDR3 is given with its conserved first and last residue. Fields, in order: J gene, V gene, D gene, clone size, CDR3 DNA, CDR3 protein. D genes are given only for firm matches. Size values are once, few and many counts, or a class for expanded clones, and some rows have none.

j_gene: TRBJ2-3
v_gene: TRBV6-2/TRBV6-3
d_gene: .
abundance: .
CDR3nt: TGTGCCAGCAGTTACGGATCCTCCTATTCCCGGGGGAACACGCAGTATTTT
CDR3aa: CASSYGSSYSRGNTQYF

j_gene: TRBJ2-3
v_gene: TRBV9
d_gene: .
abundance: few
CDR3nt: TGTGCCAGCAGCGTAGATTCGATGGGGCTACCCCCACACGATACGCAGTATTTT
CDR3aa: CASSVDSMGLPPHDTQYF

j_gene: TRBJ2-3
v_gene: TRBV24-1
d_gene: .
abundance: .
CDR3nt: TGTGCCACCAGTGAAGGGGACTTCACAAATACGCAGTATTTT
CDR3aa: CATSEGDFTNTQYF

j_gene: TRBJ1-2
v_gene: TRBV4-3
d_gene: .
abundance: once
CDR3nt: TGCGCCAGCAGCCAAGATATATCAGGGATCGGCAGGGGCTACACCTTC
CDR3aa: CASSQDISGIGRGYTF

j_gene: TRBJ1-4
v_gene: TRBV5-5
d_gene: .
abundance: .
CDR3nt: TGTGCCAGCAGCTTTTCTCCCTGGGAGACTAATGAAAAACTGTTTTTT
CDR3aa: CASSFSPWETNEKLFF

j_gene: TRBJ1-2
v_gene: TRBV2
d_gene: .
abundance: .
CDR3nt: TGTGCCAGCAGTGAAGGCTTAAAGCGGGGCTACACCTTC
CDR3aa: CASSEGLKRGYTF

j_gene: TRBJ2-2
v_gene: TRBV15
d_gene: .
abundance: .
CDR3nt: TGTGCCACCACCCTGGGTTACACCGGGGAGCTGTTTTTT
CDR3aa: CATTLGYTGELFF

j_gene: TRBJ1-1
v_gene: TRBV12-3/TRBV12-4
d_gene: .
abundance: few
CDR3nt: TGTGCCAGCAGTTTGCAGCGCCACACTGAAGCTTTCTTT
CDR3aa: CASSLQRHTEAFF

j_gene: TRBJ2-7
v_gene: TRBV27
d_gene: TRBD1
abundance: few
CDR3nt: TGTGCCAGCAGCTTGGACAGGGGGCTTGCCTACGAGCAGTACTTC
CDR3aa: CASSLDRGLAYEQYF

j_gene: TRBJ2-5
v_gene: TRBV9
d_gene: .
abundance: few
CDR3nt: TGTGCCAGCAGCGCCCGAGGGGAGACCGCGGGAGAGACCCAGTACTTC
CDR3aa: CASSARGETAGETQYF

j_gene: TRBJ2-3
v_gene: TRBV5-1
d_gene: .
abundance: .
CDR3nt: TGCGCCACCCCGACTCGCCTCACAGATACGCAGTATTTT
CDR3aa: CATPTRLTDTQYF

j_gene: TRBJ2-7
v_gene: TRBV28
d_gene: .
abundance: few
CDR3nt: TGTGCCAGCAGTTTGGATAGCGGTACCTACGAGCAGTACTTC
CDR3aa: CASSLDSGTYEQYF

j_gene: TRBJ2-5
v_gene: TRBV5-1
d_gene: .
abundance: .
CDR3nt: TGCGCCAGCAGCTTGGTACCACTAGAACAAGAGACCCAGTACTTC
CDR3aa: CASSLVPLEQETQYF

j_gene: TRBJ1-1
v_gene: TRBV6-5
d_gene: TRBD1
abundance: few
CDR3nt: TGTGCCAGCAGTTACCTTGGGGGGTCAGGGGGGACTGAAGCTTTCTTT
CDR3aa: CASSYLGGSGGTEAFF

j_gene: TRBJ2-3
v_gene: TRBV9
d_gene: .
abundance: .
CDR3nt: TGTGCCAGCAGCGTTTCTAGCGGCACAGATACGCAGTATTTT
CDR3aa: CASSVSSGTDTQYF

j_gene: TRBJ2-1
v_gene: TRBV30
d_gene: .
abundance: .
CDR3nt: TGTGCCTGGAGCACTAGGGGGGGAGGCCACTACAATGAGCAGTTCTTC
CDR3aa: CAWSTRGGGHYNEQFF

j_gene: TRBJ1-1
v_gene: TRBV6-5
d_gene: .
abundance: few
CDR3nt: TGTGCCAGCAGTTTTGGGGGCGCCACTGAAGCTTTCTTT
CDR3aa: CASSFGGATEAFF

j_gene: TRBJ2-2
v_gene: TRBV12-3/TRBV12-4
d_gene: TRBD2
abundance: .
CDR3nt: TGTGCCAGCAGCCTTTCCGGGACTAGCGGGAGGGCGGCCGGGGAGCTGTTTTTT
CDR3aa: CASSLSGTSGRAAGELFF

j_gene: TRBJ2-3
v_gene: TRBV29-1
d_gene: TRBD1
abundance: .
CDR3nt: TGCAGCTCTGGACAGGGCTCGGGCACAGATACGCAGTATTTT
CDR3aa: CSSGQGSGTDTQYF

j_gene: TRBJ2-7
v_gene: TRBV7-8
d_gene: .
abundance: few
CDR3nt: TGTGCCAGCAGCCCTAACTACGAGCAGTACTTC
CDR3aa: CASSPNYEQYF